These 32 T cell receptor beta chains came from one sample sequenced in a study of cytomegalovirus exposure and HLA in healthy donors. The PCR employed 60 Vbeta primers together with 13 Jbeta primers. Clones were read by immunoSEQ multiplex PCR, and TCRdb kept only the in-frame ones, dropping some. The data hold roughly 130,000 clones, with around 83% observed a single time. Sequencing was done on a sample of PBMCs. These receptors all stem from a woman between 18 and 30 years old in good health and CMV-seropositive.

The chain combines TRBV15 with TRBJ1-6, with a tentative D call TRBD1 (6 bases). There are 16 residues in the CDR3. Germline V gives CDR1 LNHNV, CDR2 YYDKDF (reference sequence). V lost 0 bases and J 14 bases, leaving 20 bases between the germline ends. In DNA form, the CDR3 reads TGTGCCACCAGCAGAGATGGCCCAGGACAGCTTTCGGCCCTCCACTTT. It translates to CATSRDGPGQLSALHF.

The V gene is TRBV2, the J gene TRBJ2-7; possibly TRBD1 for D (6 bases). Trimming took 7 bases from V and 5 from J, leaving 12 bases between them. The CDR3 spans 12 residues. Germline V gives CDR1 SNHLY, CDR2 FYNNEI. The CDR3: CASIRGKDEQYF. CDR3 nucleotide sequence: TGTGCCAGCATTAGGGGGAAGGACGAGCAGTACTTC.

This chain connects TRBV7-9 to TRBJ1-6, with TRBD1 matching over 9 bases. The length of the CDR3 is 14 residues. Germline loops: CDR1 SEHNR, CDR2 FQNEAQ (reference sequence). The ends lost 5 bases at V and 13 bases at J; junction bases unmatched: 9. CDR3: CASSRGQGIFPLHF. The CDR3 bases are TGTGCCAGCAGCCGGGGACAGGGTATCTTCCCCCTCCACTTT.

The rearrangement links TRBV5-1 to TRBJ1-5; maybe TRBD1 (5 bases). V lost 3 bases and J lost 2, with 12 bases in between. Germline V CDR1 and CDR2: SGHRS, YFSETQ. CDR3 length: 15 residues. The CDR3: CASSSGGGGNQPQHF. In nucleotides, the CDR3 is TGCGCCAGCAGCTCGGGTGGGGGGGGCAATCAGCCCCAGCATTTT.

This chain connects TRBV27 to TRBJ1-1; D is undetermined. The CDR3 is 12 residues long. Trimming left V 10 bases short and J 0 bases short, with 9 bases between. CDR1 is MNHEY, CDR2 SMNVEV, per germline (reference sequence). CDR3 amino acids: CATRAMNTEAFF. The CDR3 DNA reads TGTGCCACGAGGGCGATGAACACTGAAGCTTTCTTT.

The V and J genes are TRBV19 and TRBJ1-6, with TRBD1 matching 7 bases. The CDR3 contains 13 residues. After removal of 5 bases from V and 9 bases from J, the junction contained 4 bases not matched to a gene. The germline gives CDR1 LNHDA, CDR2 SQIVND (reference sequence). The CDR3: CASSDRVGSPLHF. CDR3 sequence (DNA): TGTGCCAGTAGTGACAGGGTTGGTTCACCCCTCCACTTT.

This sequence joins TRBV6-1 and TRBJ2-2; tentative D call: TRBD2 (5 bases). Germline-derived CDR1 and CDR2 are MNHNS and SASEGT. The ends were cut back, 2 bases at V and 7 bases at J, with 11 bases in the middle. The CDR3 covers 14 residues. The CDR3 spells CASSELVLGGELFF. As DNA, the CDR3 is TGTGCCAGCAGTGAACTAGTACTAGGCGGGGAGCTGTTTTTT.

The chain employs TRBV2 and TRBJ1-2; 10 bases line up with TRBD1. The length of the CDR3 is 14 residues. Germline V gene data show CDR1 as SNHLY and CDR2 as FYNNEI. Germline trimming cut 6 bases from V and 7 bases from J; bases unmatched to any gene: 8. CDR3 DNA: TGTGCCAGCAGAGCGACAGGGGGCGTGTTTGGCTACACCTTC. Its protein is CASRATGGVFGYTF.

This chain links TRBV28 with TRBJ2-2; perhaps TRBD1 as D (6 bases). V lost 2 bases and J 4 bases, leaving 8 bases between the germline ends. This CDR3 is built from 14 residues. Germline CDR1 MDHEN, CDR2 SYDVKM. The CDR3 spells CASSLTGTTGELFF. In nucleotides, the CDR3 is TGTGCCAGCAGTTTAACAGGGACCACCGGGGAGCTGTTTTTT.

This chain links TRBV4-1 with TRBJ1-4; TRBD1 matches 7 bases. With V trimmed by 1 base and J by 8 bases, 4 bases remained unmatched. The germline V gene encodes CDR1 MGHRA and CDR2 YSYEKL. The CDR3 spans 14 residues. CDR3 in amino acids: CASSQGTGVEKLFF. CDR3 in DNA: TGCGCCAGCAGCCAAGGAACAGGGGTAGAAAAACTGTTTTTT.

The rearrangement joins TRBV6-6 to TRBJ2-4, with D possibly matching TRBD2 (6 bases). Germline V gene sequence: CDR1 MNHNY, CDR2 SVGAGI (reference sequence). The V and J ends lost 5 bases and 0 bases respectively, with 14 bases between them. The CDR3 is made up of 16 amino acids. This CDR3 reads CASSAPGTLAKNIQYF. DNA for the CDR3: TGTGCCAGCAGTGCCCCCGGGACTCTAGCCAAAAACATTCAGTACTTC.

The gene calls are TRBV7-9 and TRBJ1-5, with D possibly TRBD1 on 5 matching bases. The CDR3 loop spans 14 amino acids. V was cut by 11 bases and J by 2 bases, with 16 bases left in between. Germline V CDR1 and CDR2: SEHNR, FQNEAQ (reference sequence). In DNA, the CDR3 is TGTGCCTCCACAAGGGGAACTGGCAATCAGCCCCAGCATTTT. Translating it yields CASTRGTGNQPQHF.

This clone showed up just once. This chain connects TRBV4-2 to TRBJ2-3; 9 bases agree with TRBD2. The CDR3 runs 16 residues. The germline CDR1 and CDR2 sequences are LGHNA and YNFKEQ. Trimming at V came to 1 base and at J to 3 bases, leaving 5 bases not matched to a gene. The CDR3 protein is CASSQAAGGPTDTQYF. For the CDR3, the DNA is TGTGCCAGCAGCCAAGCGGCGGGGGGGCCAACAGATACGCAGTATTTT.

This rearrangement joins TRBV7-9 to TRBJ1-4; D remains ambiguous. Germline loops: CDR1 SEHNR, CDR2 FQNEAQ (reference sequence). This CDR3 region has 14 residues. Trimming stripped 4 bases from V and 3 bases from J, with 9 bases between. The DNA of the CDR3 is TGTGCCAGCAGCTCCCAGGTCCCTAATGAAAAACTGTTTTTT. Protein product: CASSSQVPNEKLFF.

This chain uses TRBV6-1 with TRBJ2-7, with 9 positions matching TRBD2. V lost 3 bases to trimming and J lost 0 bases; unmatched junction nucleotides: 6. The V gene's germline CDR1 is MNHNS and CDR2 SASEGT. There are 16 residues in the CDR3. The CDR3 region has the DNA TGTGCCAGCAGTGATCGGCTAGCGGGGCTCTCCTACGAGCAGTACTTC. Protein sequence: CASSDRLAGLSYEQYF.

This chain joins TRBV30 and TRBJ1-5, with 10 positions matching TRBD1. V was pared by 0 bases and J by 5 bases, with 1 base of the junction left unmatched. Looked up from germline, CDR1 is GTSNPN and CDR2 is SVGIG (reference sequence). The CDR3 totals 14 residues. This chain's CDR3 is CAWSVGTGDQPQHF. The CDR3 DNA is TGTGCCTGGAGTGTCGGGACAGGGGATCAGCCCCAGCATTTT. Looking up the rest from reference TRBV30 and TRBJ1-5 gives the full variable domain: SQTIHQWPATLVQPVGSPLSLECTVEGTSNPNLYWYRQAAGRGLQLLFYSVGIGQISSEVPQNLSASRPQDRQFILSSKKLLLSDSGFYLCAWSVGTGDQPQHFGDGTRLSIL.

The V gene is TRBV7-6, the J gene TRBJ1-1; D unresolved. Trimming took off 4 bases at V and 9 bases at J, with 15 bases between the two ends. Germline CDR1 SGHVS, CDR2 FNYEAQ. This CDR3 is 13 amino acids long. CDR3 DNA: TGTGCCAGCAGCTCAGCTCTCCGGGAAAAAGCTTTCTTT. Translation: CASSSALREKAFF. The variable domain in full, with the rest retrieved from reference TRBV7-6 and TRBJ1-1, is GAGVSQSPRYKVTKRGQDVALRCDPISGHVSLYWYRQALGQGPEFLTYFNYEAQQDKSGLPNDRFSAERPEGSISTLTIQRTEQRDSAMYRCASSSALREKAFFGQGTRLTVV.

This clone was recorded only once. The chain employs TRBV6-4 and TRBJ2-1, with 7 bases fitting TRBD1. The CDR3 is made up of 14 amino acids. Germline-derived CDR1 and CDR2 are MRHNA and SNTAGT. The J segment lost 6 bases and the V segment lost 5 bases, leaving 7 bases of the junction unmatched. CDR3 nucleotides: TGTGCCAGCAGTAAAGACAGGGAAACCAATGAGCAGTTCTTC. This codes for CASSKDRETNEQFF.

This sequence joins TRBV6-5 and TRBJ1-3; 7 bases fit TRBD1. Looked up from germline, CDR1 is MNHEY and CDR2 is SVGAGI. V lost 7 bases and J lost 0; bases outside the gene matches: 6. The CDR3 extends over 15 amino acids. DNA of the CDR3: TGTGCCAGCACCCTCGGGACAGCCTCTGGAAACACCATATATTTT. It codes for CASTLGTASGNTIYF.

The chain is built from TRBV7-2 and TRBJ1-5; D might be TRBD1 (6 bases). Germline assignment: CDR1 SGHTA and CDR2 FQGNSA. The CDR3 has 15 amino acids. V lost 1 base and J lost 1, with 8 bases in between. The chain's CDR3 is CASSLVGASNQPQHF. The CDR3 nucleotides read TGTGCCAGCAGCTTAGTGGGGGCCAGCAATCAGCCCCAGCATTTT.

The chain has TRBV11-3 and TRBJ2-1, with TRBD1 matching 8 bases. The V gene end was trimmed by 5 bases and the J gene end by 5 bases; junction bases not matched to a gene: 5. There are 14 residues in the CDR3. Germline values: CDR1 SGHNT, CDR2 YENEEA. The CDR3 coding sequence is TGTGCCAGCAGCCTCGGACAGGGAAACAATGAGCAGTTCTTC. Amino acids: CASSLGQGNNEQFF. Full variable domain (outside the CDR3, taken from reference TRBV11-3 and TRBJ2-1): EAGVVQSPRYKIIEKKQPVAFWCNPISGHNTLYWYLQNLGQGPELLIRYENEEAVDDSQLPKDRFSAERLKGVDSTLKIQPAELGDSAVYLCASSLGQGNNEQFFGPGTRLTVL.

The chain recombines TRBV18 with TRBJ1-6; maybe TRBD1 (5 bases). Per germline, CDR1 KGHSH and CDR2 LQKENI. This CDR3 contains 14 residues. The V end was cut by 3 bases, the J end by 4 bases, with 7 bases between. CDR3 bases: TGTGCCAGCTCACCTTACAGGTATAATTCACCCCTCCACTTT. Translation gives CASSPYRYNSPLHF.

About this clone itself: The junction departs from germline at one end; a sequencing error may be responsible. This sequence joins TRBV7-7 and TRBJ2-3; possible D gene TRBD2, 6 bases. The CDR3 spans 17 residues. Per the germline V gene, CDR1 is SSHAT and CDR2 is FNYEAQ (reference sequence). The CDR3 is CASSLGVAAGTTDTQYF. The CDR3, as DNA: TGTGCTAGCAGCTTAGGTGTTGCGGCGGGGACCACAGATACGCAGTATTTT.

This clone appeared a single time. The CDR3 sequence is CASSAALEGGARSDTQYF. The CDR3 DNA reads TGTGCCAGCAGCGCTGCCCTTGAGGGGGGGGCCAGGTCGGATACGCAGTATTTT. The V gene is TRBV9, the J gene TRBJ2-3; D is possibly TRBD2 (7 bases). The CDR3 extends over 18 amino acids. Trimming removed 3 bases from V and 6 bases from J, with 26 bases in between. CDR1 SGDLS and CDR2 YYNGEE come from the germline V gene.

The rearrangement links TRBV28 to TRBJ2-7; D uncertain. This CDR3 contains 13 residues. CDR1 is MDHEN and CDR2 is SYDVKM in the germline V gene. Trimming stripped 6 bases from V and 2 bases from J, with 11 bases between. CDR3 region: CASRVPPTYEQYF. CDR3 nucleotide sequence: TGTGCCAGCAGGGTTCCACCTACCTACGAGCAGTACTTC.

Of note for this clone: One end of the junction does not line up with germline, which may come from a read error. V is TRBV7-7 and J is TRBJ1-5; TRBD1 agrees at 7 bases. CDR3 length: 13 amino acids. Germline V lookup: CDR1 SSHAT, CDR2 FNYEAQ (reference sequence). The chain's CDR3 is CASSLGQNQPQHF. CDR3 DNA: TGTGCTAGCAGCCTGGGACAGAATCAGCCCCAGCATTTT.

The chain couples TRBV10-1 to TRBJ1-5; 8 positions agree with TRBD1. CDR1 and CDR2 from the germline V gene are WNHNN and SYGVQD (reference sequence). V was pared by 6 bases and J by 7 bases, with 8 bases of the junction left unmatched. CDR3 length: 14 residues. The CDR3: CASSLDRGEQPQHF. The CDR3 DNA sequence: TGCGCCAGCAGCCTCGACAGGGGCGAGCAGCCCCAGCATTTT.

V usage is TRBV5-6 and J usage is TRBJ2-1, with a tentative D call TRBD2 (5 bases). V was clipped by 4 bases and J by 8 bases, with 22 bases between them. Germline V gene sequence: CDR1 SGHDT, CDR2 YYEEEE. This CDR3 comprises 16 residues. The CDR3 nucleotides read TGTGCCAGCAGCCTCGTGGACTGGAGCGAGGGCGATGAGCAGTTCTTC. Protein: CASSLVDWSEGDEQFF.

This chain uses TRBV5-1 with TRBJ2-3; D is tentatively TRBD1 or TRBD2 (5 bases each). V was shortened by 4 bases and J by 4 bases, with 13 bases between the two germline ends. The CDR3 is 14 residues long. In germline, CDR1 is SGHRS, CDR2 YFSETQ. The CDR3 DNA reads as TGCGCCAGCAGCCTGGGGCCCGGGGCAGATACGCAGTATTTT. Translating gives CASSLGPGADTQYF.

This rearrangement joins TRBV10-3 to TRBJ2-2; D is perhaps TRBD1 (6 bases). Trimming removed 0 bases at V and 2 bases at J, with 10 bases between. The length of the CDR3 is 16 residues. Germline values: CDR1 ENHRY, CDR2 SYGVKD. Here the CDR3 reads CAISESTGANTGELFF. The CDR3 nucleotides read TGTGCCATCAGTGAGTCGACAGGAGCTAACACCGGGGAGCTGTTTTTT.

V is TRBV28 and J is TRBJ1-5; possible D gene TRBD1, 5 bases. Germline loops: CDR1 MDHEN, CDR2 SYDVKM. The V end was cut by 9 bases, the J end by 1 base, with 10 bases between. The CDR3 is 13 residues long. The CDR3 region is CASWGGSNQPQHF. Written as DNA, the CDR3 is TGTGCCAGTTGGGGGGGGAGCAATCAGCCCCAGCATTTT.

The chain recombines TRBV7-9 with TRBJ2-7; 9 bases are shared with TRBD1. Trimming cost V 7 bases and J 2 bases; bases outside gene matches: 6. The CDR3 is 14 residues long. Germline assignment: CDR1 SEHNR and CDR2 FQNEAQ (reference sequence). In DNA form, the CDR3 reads TGTGCCAGCAAATACGACAGGGGGACCTACGAGCAGTACTTC. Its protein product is CASKYDRGTYEQYF. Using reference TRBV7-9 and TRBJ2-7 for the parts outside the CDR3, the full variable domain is DTGVSQNPRHKITKRGQNVTFRCDPISEHNRLYWYRQTLGQGPEFLTYFQNEAQLEKSRLLSDRFSAERPKGSFSTLEIQRTEQGDSAMYLCASKYDRGTYEQYFGPGTRLTVT.